What follows describes a single T cell receptor (beta chain). This specimen comes from a study of blood T cell repertoires in COVID-19. About the study: The United States, Italy and Spain supplied acute and convalescent COVID-19 samples. Nucleic acid was either cDNA or gDNA, and it came from T cells, B-cell-depleted T cells, or PBMCs.

The data were produced by immunoSEQ multiplex PCR, yet TCRdb's version contains in-frame clones alone and is incomplete. The sample holds about 71,000 clones, 85% to 90% seen once. From germline, CDR1 is LNHDA and CDR2 SQIVND (reference sequence). The CDR3 sequence is 16 residues long. Trimming at V came to 1 base and at J to 3 bases, leaving 8 bases not matched to a gene. Sequencing was done on a sample of peripheral blood. The V and J genes are TRBV19 and TRBJ2-7; 8 bases match TRBD2. The sequence was obtained from a man aged 50 to 60 with active COVID-19. In nucleotides, the CDR3 is TGTGCCAGTAGTATAGGCCAGGGACTAGGGAACTACGAGCAGTACTTC. Its protein product is CASSIGQGLGNYEQYF. Supplemented by reference TRBV19 and TRBJ2-7, the full variable domain reads DGGITQSPKYLFRKEGQNVTLSCEQNLNHDAMYWYRQDPGQGLRLIYYSQIVNDFQKGDIAEGYSVSREKKESFPLTVTSAQKNPTAFYLCASSIGQGLGNYEQYFGPGTRLTVT.